This T cell receptor beta chain was captured by sequencing in a study of T cells in Graves' hyperthyroidism and ophthalmopathy. RNA transcripts were the template for amplifying TCR beta CDR3 regions. The primer set for the first-round RT-PCR of the TCR CDR3 was HTBI. TCRdb analysed the multiplex PCR reads with MiXCR anew, one entry per CDR3 protein. The sample holds approximately 400,000 distinct CDR3 sequences; 14% to 15% are singletons and the top ten take 30% to 35%. Trimming pared 3 bases from V and 7 bases from J, leaving 18 bases between. Germline V lookup: CDR1 MNHNS, CDR2 SASEGT. CDR3 size: 15 residues. Ten or more counts support this clonotype.

This sequence originates from a woman aged 25 to 39 with Graves' hyperthyroidism. The chain uses TRBV6-1 and TRBJ1-1; weak D call: TRBD1 (5 bases). Input material: blood. CDR3 sequence: CASSDIIGVGDEAFF. CDR3 sequence (DNA): TGTGCCAGCAGTGATATAATAGGGGTTGGGGATGAAGCTTTCTTT.